The 10 T cell receptor beta chains reported below all come from one sample, sequenced in a study of monozygotic twins with inflammatory bowel disease. TCRdb reprocessed the 5' RACE reads, keeping one entry per CDR3 protein, no DNA. The sample features around 450,000 distinct CDR3 sequences, with 2.4% in its top ten. Sequencing input: blood. Receptors originate from a human donor with ulcerative colitis or Crohn's disease, or a healthy co-twin of an affected twin (not recorded which).

V gene TRBV18 combines with J gene TRBJ1-2. Germline assignment: CDR1 KGHSH and CDR2 LQKENI. This CDR3 is built from 15 residues. This CDR3 reads CASSPYPEADYGYTF.

The V gene is TRBV3-1, the J gene TRBJ1-2; with no DNA, the TCRdb D assignment of TRBD1 cannot be verified. CDR1 is LGHDT and CDR2 is YNNKEL in the germline V gene (reference sequence). This CDR3 has 15 amino acids. The CDR3 loop reads CASSQPGTGRTGYTF.

The V gene is TRBV29-1, the J gene TRBJ2-1; the D call from TCRdb, TRBD1, cannot be confirmed without DNA. CDR1 is SQVTM, CDR2 ANQGSEA, per germline. This CDR3 is built from 12 residues. The chain's CDR3 is CSVYGQRNEQFF.

This chain joins TRBV7-8 and TRBJ2-7; lacking DNA, the TRBD2 call made by TCRdb goes unchecked. The germline V gene encodes CDR1 SGHVS and CDR2 FQNEAQ. The CDR3 has 16 amino acids. The CDR3 loop reads CASSPQASGGNYEQYF.

The rearrangement joins TRBV5-1 to TRBJ1-6; the D call of TRBD1 rests on TCRdb alone, since no DNA is present to check it. The CDR3 consists of 14 residues. Per germline, CDR1 SGHRS and CDR2 YFSETQ. This CDR3 reads CASSPDRESSPLHF.

The V gene is TRBV5-1, the J gene TRBJ2-1. This CDR3 has 16 amino acids. CDR1 and CDR2 (germline): SGHRS, YFSETQ. CDR3 sequence reads: CASSLGVGSSYNEQFF.

This chain uses TRBV12-3 or TRBV12-4 with TRBJ1-1. The CDR3 has 13 residues. CDR3 protein: CASSPDGRGLAFF.

This sequence joins TRBV5-1 and TRBJ1-2. The CDR3 has 13 amino acids. The germline gives CDR1 SGHRS, CDR2 YFSETQ. This chain's CDR3 is CASSLPPTGGYTF.

The V gene is TRBV29-1, the J gene TRBJ2-7. Germline V gene lookup returns CDR1 SQVTM and CDR2 ANQGSEA. The CDR3 runs to 14 residues. The CDR3 is CSVKTQRGSYEQYF.

This sequence joins TRBV5-1 and TRBJ1-1; TCRdb picks TRBD1, but there is no DNA to check that call. Germline CDR1 reads SGHRS; CDR2 reads YFSETQ. The CDR3 has 12 amino acids. The CDR3 sequence is CASMSQGTEAFF. Looking up the rest from reference TRBV5-1 and TRBJ1-1 gives the full variable domain: KAGVTQTPRYLIKTRGQQVTLSCSPISGHRSVSWYQQTPGQGLQFLFEYFSETQRNKGNFPGRFSGRQFSNSRSEMNVSTLELGDSALYLCASMSQGTEAFFGQGTRLTVV.